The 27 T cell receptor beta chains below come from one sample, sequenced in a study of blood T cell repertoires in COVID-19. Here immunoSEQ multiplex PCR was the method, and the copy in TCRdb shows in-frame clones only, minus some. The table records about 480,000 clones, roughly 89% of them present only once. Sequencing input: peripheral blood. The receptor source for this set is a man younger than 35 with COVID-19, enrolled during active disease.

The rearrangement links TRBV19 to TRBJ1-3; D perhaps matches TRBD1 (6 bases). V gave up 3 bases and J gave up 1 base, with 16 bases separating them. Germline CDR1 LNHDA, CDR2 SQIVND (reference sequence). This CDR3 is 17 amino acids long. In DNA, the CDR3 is TGTGCCAGTAGTATGGGCTCCAGGGGTTTTTCTGGAAACACCATATATTTT. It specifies CASSMGSRGFSGNTIYF. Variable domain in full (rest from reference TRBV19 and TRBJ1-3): DGGITQSPKYLFRKEGQNVTLSCEQNLNHDAMYWYRQDPGQGLRLIYYSQIVNDFQKGDIAEGYSVSREKKESFPLTVTSAQKNPTAFYLCASSMGSRGFSGNTIYFGEGSWLTVV.

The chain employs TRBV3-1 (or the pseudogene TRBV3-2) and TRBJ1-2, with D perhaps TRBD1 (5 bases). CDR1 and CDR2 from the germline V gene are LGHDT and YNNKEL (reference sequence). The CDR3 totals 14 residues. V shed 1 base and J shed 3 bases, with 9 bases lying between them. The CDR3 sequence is CASSQGTRDYGYTF. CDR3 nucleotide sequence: TGTGCCAGCAGCCAAGGGACACGGGACTATGGCTACACCTTC.

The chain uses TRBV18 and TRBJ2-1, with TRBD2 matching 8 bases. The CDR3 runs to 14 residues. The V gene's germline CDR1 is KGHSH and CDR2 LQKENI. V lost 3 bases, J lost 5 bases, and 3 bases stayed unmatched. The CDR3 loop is CASSPKLADNEQFF. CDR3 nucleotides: TGTGCCAGCTCACCGAAACTAGCGGACAATGAGCAGTTCTTC. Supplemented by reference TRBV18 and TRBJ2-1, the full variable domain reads NAGVMQNPRHLVRRRGQEARLRCSPMKGHSHVYWYRQLPEEGLKFMVYLQKENIIDESGMPKERFSAEFPKEGPSILRIQQVVRGDSAAYFCASSPKLADNEQFFGPGTRLTVL.

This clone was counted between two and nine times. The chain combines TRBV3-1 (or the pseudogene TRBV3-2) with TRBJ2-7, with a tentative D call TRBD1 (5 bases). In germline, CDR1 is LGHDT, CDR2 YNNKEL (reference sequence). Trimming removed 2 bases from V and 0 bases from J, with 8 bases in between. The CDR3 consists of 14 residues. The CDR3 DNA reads TGTGCCAGCAGCCAACGACAGAGCTCCTACGAGCAGTACTTC. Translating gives CASSQRQSSYEQYF.

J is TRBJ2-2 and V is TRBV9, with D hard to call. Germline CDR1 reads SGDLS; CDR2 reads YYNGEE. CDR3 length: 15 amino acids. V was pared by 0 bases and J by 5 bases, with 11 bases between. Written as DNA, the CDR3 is TGTGCCAGCAGCGTAGAAGTACGGGTAACCGGGGAGCTGTTTTTT. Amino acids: CASSVEVRVTGELFF.

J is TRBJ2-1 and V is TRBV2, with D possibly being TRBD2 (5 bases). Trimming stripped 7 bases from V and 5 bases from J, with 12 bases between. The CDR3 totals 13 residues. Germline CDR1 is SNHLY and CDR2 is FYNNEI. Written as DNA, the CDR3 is TGTGCCAGCATAAAACAGACTAACAATGAGCAGTTCTTC. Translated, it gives CASIKQTNNEQFF.

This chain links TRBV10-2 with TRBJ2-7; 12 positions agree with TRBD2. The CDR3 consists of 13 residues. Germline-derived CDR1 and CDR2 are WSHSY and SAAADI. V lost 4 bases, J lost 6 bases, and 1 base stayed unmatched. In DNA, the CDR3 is TGCGCCAGCAGTGGACTAGCGGGAGTCGAGCAGTACTTC. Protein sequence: CASSGLAGVEQYF.

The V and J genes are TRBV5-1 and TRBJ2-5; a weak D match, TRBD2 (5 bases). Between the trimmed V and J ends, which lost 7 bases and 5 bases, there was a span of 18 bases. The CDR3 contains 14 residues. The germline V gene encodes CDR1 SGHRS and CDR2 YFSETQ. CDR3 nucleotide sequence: TGCGCCAGCCGGGTACTGGAGGCTAAGGAGACCCAGTACTTC. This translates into CASRVLEAKETQYF.

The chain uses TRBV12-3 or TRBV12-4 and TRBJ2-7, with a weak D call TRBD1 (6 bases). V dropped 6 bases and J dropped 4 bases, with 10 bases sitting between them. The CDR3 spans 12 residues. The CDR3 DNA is TGTGCCAGCAGCAGGGGCCCTTACGAGCAGTACTTC. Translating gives CASSRGPYEQYF.

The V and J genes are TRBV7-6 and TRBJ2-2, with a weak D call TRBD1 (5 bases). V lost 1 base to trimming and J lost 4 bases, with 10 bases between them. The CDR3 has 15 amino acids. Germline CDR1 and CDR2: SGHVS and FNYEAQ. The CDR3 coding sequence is TGTGCCAGCAGCTTAGGGGGCCCACCCACCGGGGAGCTGTTTTTT. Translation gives CASSLGGPPTGELFF.

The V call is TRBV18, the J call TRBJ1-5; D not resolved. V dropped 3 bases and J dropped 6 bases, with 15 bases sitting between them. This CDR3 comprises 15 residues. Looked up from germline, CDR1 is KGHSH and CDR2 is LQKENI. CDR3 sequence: CASSPNRGEGQPQHF. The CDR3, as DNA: TGTGCCAGCTCACCTAACCGGGGAGAGGGTCAGCCCCAGCATTTT.

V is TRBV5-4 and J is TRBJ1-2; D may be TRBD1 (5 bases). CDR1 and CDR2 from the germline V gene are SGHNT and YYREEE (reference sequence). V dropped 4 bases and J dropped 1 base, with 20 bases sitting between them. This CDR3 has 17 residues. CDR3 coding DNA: TGTGCCAGCAGCCAAGTGGGAGGGGCCACCTTTAACTATGGCTACACCTTC. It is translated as CASSQVGGATFNYGYTF.

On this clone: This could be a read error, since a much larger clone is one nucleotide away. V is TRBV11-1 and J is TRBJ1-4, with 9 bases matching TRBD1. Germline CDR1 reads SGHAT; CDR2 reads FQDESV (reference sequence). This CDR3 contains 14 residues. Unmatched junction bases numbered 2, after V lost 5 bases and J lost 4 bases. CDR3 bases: TGTGCCAGCAGCCCGGACAGGGGTAATGAAAAACTGTTTTTT. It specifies CASSPDRGNEKLFF.

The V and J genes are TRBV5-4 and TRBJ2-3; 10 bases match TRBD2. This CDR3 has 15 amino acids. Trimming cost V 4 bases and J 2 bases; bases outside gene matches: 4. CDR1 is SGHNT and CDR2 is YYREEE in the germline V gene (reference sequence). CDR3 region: CASSPGLAATDTQYF. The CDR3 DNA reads TGTGCCAGCAGCCCTGGACTAGCGGCCACAGATACGCAGTATTTT.

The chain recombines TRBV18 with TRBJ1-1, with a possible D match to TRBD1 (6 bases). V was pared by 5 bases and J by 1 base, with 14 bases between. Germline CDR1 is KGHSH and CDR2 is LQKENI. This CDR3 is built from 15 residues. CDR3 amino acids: CASSTRGHSNTEAFF. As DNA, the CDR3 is TGTGCCAGCTCAACGAGGGGACACTCGAACACTGAAGCTTTCTTT. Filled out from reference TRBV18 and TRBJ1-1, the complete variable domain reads NAGVMQNPRHLVRRRGQEARLRCSPMKGHSHVYWYRQLPEEGLKFMVYLQKENIIDESGMPKERFSAEFPKEGPSILRIQQVVRGDSAAYFCASSTRGHSNTEAFFGQGTRLTVV.

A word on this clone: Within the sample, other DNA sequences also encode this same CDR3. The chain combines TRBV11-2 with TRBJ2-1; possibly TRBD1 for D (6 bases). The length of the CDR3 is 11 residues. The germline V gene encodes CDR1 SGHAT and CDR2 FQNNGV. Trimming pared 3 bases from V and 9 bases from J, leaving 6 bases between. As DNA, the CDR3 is TGTGCCAGCAGCTTGGGGGCTGAGCAGTTCTTC. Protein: CASSLGAEQFF.

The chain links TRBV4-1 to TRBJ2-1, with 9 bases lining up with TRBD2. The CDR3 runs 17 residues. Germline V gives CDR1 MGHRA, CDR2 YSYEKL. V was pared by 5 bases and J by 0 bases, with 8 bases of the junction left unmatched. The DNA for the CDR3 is TGCGCCAGCAGCTCCCGGACTAGCGCTAGCTCCTACAATGAGCAGTTCTTC. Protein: CASSSRTSASSYNEQFF.

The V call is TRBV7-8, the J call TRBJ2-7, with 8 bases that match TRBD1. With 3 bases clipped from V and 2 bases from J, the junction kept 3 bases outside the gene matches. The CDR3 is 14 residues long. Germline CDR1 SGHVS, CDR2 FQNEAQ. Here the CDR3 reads CASSFRDRTYEQYF. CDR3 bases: TGTGCCAGCAGCTTCCGGGACAGGACCTACGAGCAGTACTTC. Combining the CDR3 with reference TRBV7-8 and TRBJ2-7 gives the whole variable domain GAGVSQSPRYKVAKRGQDVALRCDPISGHVSLFWYQQALGQGPEFLTYFQNEAQLDKSGLPSDRFFAERPEGSVSTLKIQRTQQEDSAVYLCASSFRDRTYEQYFGPGTRLTVT.

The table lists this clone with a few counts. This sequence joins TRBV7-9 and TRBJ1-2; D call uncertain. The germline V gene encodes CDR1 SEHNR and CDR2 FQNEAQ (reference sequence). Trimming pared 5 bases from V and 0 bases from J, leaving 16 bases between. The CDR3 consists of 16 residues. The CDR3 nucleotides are TGTGCCAGCAGCCCTTCTGGTGGAGGGACTAACTATGGCTACACCTTC. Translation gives CASSPSGGGTNYGYTF.

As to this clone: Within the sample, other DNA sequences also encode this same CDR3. The CDR3 reads CASSSDRVNTEAFF. CDR3 coding DNA: TGTGCCAGCTCATCGGACAGGGTGAACACTGAAGCTTTCTTT. The rearrangement links TRBV18 to TRBJ1-1, with 8 bases matching TRBD1. With 5 bases clipped from V and 0 bases from J, the junction kept 2 bases outside the gene matches. The CDR3 extends over 14 amino acids. Germline V CDR1 and CDR2: KGHSH, LQKENI.

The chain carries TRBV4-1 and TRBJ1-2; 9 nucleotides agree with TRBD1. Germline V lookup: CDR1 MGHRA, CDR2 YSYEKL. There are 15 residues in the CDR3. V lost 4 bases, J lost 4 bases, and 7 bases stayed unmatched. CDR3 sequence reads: CASSPGQGPTYGYTF. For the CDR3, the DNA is TGCGCCAGCAGCCCTGGACAGGGGCCTACCTATGGCTACACCTTC.

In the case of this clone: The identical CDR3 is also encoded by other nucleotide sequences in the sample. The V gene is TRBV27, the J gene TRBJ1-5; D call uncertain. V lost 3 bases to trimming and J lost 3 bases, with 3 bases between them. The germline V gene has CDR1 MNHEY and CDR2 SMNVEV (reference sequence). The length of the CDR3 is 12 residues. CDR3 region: CASSFLNQPQHF. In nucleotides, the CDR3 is TGTGCCAGCAGTTTTCTCAATCAGCCCCAGCATTTT.

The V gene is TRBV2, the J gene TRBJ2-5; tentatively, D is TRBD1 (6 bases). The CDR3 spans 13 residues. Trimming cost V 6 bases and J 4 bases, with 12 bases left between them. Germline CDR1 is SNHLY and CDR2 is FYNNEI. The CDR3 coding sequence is TGTGCCAGCAGCGTAGGGGGTATAGAGACCCAGTACTTC. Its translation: CASSVGGIETQYF.

The CDR3 reads CAIGKTSGSGDTQYF. The CDR3 bases are TGTGCCATCGGAAAGACTAGCGGGAGTGGTGATACGCAGTATTTT. The chain links TRBV10-3 to TRBJ2-3; TRBD2 matches 12 bases. Germline trimming cut 8 bases from V and 6 bases from J; bases unmatched to any gene: 9. The germline V gene encodes CDR1 ENHRY and CDR2 SYGVKD. The CDR3 contains 15 residues.

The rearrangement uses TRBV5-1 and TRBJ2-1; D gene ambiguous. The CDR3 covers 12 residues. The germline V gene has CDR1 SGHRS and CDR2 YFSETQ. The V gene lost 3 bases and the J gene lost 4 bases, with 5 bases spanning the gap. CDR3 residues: CASSYQYNEQFF. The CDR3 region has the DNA TGCGCCAGCAGCTACCAGTACAATGAGCAGTTCTTC.

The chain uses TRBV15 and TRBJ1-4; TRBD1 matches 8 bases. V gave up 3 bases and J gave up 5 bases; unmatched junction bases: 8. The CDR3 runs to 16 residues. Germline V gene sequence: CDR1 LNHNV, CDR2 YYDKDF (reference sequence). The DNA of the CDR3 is TGTGCCACCAGCAGTGGGACAGGCTACGCCAATGAAAAACTGTTTTTT. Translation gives CATSSGTGYANEKLFF.

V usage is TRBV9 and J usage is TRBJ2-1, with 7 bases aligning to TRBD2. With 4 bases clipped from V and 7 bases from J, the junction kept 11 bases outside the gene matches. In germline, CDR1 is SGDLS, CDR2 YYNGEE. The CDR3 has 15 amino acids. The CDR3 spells CASSPRLATYNEQFF. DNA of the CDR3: TGTGCCAGCAGCCCACGACTAGCCACGTATAATGAGCAGTTCTTC. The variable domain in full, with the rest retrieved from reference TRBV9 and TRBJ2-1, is DSGVTQTPKHLITATGQRVTLRCSPRSGDLSVYWYQQSLDQGLQFLIQYYNGEERAKGNILERFSAQQFPDLHSELNLSSLELGDSALYFCASSPRLATYNEQFFGPGTRLTVL.